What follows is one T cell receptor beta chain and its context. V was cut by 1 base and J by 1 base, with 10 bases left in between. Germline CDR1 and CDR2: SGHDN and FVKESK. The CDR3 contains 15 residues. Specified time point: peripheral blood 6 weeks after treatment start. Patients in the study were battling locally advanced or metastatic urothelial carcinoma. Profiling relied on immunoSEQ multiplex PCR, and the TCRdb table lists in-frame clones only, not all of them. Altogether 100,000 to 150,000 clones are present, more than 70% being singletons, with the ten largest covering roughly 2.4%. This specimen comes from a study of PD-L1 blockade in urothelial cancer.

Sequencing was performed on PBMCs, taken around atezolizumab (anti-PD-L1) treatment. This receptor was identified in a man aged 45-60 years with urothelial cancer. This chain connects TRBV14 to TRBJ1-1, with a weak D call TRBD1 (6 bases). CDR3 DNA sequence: TGTGCCAGCAGCCAAGCCGGGACAAAGAACACTGAAGCTTTCTTT. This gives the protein CASSQAGTKNTEAFF.